The clone carrying this T cell receptor (beta chain) has a handful of counts. These data originate in a study of control samples from healthy donors and cancer patients. Germline V gives CDR1 LGHDT, CDR2 YNNKEL (reference sequence). Between the trimmed V and J ends, which lost 4 bases and 6 bases, there was a span of 15 bases. There are 15 residues in the CDR3. Sequencing was performed with immunoSEQ multiplex PCR; in TCRdb, only in-frame clones are kept and a portion is missing. The repertoire holds some 120,000 clones, with around 87% as singletons. The chain carries TRBV3-1 (or the pseudogene TRBV3-2) and TRBJ2-2, with a weak D call TRBD1 (5 bases). Sequenced sample: blood. This TCR derives from a man aged 55 to 70 in good health. For the CDR3, the DNA is TGTGCCAGCAGCCGGGGAAGGGGCTGGGCCGGGGAGCTGTTTTTT. It translates to CASSRGRGWAGELFF.